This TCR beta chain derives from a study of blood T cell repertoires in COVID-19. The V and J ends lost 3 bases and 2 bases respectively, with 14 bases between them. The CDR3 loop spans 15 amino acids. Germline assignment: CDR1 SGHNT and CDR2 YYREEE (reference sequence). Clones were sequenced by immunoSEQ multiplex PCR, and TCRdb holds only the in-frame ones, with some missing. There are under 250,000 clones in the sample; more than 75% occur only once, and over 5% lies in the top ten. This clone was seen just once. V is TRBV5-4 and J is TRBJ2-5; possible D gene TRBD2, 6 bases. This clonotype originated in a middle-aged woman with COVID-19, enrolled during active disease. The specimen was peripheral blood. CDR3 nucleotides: TGTGCCAGCAGCTCCCAGGCGGGATGGCAAGAGACCCAGTACTTC. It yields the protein CASSSQAGWQETQYF.